The entry below gives a single TCR beta chain sequence along with its context. Its target is not known. The sample originates from a study of T cell responses to AZD1222 COVID-19 vaccine. V lost 4 bases and J lost 3, with 4 bases in between. CDR1 and CDR2 (germline): MNHEY, SVGAGI. This CDR3 is 12 amino acids long. Study-level points and caveats: No repertoire was sampled before or during the peak T cell response, only after it. Spike was spanned by vaccine-associated CD4 TCRs, with dominance at 160-218 and 743-854. Seropositive AZD1222 recipients at baseline numbered only six or seven.

Profiled with immunoSEQ multiplex PCR; TCRdb holds only in-frame clones, not every one. The profile shows approximately 130,000 clones, approximately 90% of them singletons. Both about-4-week and about-12-week second-dose recipients were combined. Material: peripheral blood, obtained 28 days after the second AZD1222 dose. The receptor comes from an adult who received the AZD1222 COVID-19 vaccine. The genes are TRBV6-5 and TRBJ1-5; D remains ambiguous. The CDR3 sequence: CASSFNNQPQHF. In DNA, the CDR3 is TGTGCCAGCAGTTTCAACAATCAGCCCCAGCATTTT.